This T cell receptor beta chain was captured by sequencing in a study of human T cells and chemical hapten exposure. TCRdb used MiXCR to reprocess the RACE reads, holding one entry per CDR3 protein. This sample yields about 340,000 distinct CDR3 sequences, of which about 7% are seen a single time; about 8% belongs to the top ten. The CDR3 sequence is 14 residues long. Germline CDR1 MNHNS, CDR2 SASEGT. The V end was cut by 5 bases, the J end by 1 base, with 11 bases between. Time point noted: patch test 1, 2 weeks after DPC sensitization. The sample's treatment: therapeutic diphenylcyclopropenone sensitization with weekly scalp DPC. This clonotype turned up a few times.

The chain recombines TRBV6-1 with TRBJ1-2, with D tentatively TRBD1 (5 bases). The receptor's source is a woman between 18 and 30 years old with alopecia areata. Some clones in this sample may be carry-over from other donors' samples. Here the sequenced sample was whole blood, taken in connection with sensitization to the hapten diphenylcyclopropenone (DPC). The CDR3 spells CASSPQVNNYGYTF. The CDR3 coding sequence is TGTGCCAGCAGTCCACAGGTGAATAACTATGGCTACACCTTC.